This TCR beta chain was captured in a study of blood T cells in healthy people across ages. The use of a sample-barcoded 5' primer and a J-beta primer mix characterized a second PCR of about 6 to 11 cycles. TCRdb reanalysed the 5' RACE reads using MiXCR and keeps one entry per CDR3 protein. Counted here are some 1.7 million distinct CDR3 sequences, roughly 27% occurring once; the ten biggest clones make up around 7.7%. Caucasian individuals from Russia who were healthy and aged roughly 6 to 95 acted as donors. The specimen sequenced was blood. The TCR sequence derives from a woman in her twenties or thirties in good health.

This CDR3 reads CASSQEWTSGNREQFF. CDR3 in DNA: TGCGCCAGCAGCCAAGAATGGACTAGCGGGAATCGTGAGCAGTTCTTC. The V and J genes are TRBV4-3 and TRBJ2-1, with TRBD2 matching 12 bases. The V gene's germline CDR1 is LGHNA and CDR2 YSLEER. This CDR3 comprises 16 residues. V lost 0 bases and J lost 9; bases outside the gene matches: 6.